The TCR beta chain under discussion was sequenced for a study of blood T cell repertoires in COVID-19. Across the whole study: The United States, Italy and Spain were the sources of the acute and convalescent COVID-19 samples. T cells, B-cell-depleted T cells, or PBMCs provided the cDNA or gDNA that served as material.

The germline V gene has CDR1 SNHLY and CDR2 FYNNEI. The CDR3 extends over 16 amino acids. V was clipped by 3 bases and J by 4 bases; unmatched bases: 9. In the study's own analysis: Amplification with reference gene primers provided the estimates of nucleated cell counts. This table comes from immunoSEQ multiplex PCR, and its TCRdb copy is limited to in-frame clones, with some not included. V and J calls and clone size are those listed in that table; D and trimming were worked out from the DNA. The sample lists fewer than 200,000 clones, 88% occurring once. The source material was peripheral blood. The TCR sequence derives from a man aged 35 to 55 with active or convalescent COVID-19. The chain couples TRBV2 to TRBJ2-7; 10 bases map to TRBD1. CDR3 sequence reads: CASSDLLDRGSYEQYF. The CDR3 region has the DNA TGTGCCAGCAGTGACCTTTTGGACAGGGGGTCGTACGAGCAGTACTTC.